The 9 T cell receptor beta chains below come from one sample, sequenced in a study of early T cells in non-severe SARS-CoV-2 infection. Using its own MiXCR run on the 5' RACE reads, TCRdb lists one record per CDR3 protein. The profile shows roughly 53,000 distinct CDR3 sequences, around 12% of them singletons. Sequenced material: whole blood, taken at baseline. The receptors derive from an adult who was a healthcare worker with PCR-confirmed SARS-CoV-2 infection or an uninfected control (not recorded which).

CDR3 loop: CASSSEGNTIYF. CDR3 bases: TGTGCCAGCAGTTCCGAAGGAAACACCATATATTTT. V and J are TRBV12-3 or TRBV12-4 and TRBJ1-3; D is ambiguous. Trimming removed 4 bases from V and 4 bases from J, with 5 bases in between. This CDR3 is 12 amino acids long.

The chain carries TRBV7-3 and TRBJ2-5; D remains ambiguous. Trimming pared 7 bases from V and 5 bases from J, leaving 17 bases between. From germline, CDR1 is SGHTA and CDR2 FQGTGA. This CDR3 spans 14 amino acids. The CDR3 here is CASTPQGSWETQYF. Written as DNA, the CDR3 is TGTGCCAGCACTCCTCAAGGATCTTGGGAGACCCAGTACTTC. The full variable domain, completed using reference TRBV7-3 and TRBJ2-5, is GAGVSQTPSNKVTEKGKYVELRCDPISGHTALYWYRQSLGQGPEFLIYFQGTGAADDSGLPNDRFFAVRPEGSVSTLKIQRTERGDSAVYLCASTPQGSWETQYFGPGTRLLVL.

This clonotype was seen only a few times. The chain links TRBV11-2 to TRBJ2-7; 7 bases are a match to TRBD1. The CDR3 runs 17 residues. Germline CDR1 reads SGHAT; CDR2 reads FQNNGV. Trimming removed 4 bases from V and 0 bases from J; junction bases left unmatched: 12. In DNA form, the CDR3 reads TGTGCCAGCAGCTCCTCCGGGACAGCTATGAGCTCCTACGAGCAGTACTTC. This codes for CASSSSGTAMSSYEQYF.

This clonotype was picked up a small number of times. V gene TRBV12-3 or TRBV12-4 combines with J gene TRBJ2-2; 12 bases agree with TRBD2. Trimming removed 6 bases from V and 0 bases from J; junction bases left unmatched: 2. The CDR3 totals 16 residues. The CDR3: CASRTSGRANTGELFF. As DNA, the CDR3 is TGTGCCAGCAGGACTAGCGGGAGAGCGAACACCGGGGAGCTGTTTTTT.

J is TRBJ1-2 and V is TRBV28, with a tentative D call TRBD1 (6 bases). Trimming took off 7 bases at V and 2 bases at J, with 14 bases between the two ends. Germline-derived CDR1 and CDR2 are MDHEN and SYDVKM. This CDR3 contains 14 residues. In DNA form, the CDR3 reads TGTGCCAGCAACTCGTGGGGGCGAAACTATGGCTACACCTTC. Amino acid sequence: CASNSWGRNYGYTF.

This chain joins TRBV6-1 and TRBJ1-1; TRBD1 aligns across 7 bases. V lost 6 bases, J lost 5 bases, and 6 bases stayed unmatched. This CDR3 comprises 13 residues. The germline V gene has CDR1 MNHNS and CDR2 SASEGT. The CDR3 reads CASREQGNTEAFF. CDR3 DNA sequence: TGTGCCAGCAGAGAACAGGGGAATACTGAAGCTTTCTTT.

This clonotype has a handful of counts. The gene calls are TRBV5-1 and TRBJ2-3; D ambiguous. V lost 0 bases and J 0 bases, leaving 5 bases between the germline ends. Germline V gene data show CDR1 as SGHRS and CDR2 as YFSETQ. CDR3 length: 14 residues. CDR3 bases: TGCGCCAGCAGCTTGGCCCTAAGCACAGATACGCAGTATTTT. Translating it yields CASSLALSTDTQYF.

The sample holds a few counts of this clonotype. The rearrangement links TRBV7-2 to TRBJ2-5; D call uncertain. Germline lookup yields CDR1 SGHTA and CDR2 FQGNSA. V was clipped by 4 bases and J by 2 bases, with 14 bases between them. This CDR3 comprises 15 residues. Written as DNA, the CDR3 is TGTGCCAGCAGCTCAAAACGGACGTCGCAAGAGACCCAGTACTTC. The encoded protein is CASSSKRTSQETQYF. The entire variable domain, with the rest obtained from reference TRBV7-2 and TRBJ2-5, is as follows: GAGVSQSPSNKVTEKGKDVELRCDPISGHTALYWYRQSLGQGLEFLIYFQGNSAPDKSGLPSDRFSAERTGGSVSTLTIQRTQQEDSAVYLCASSSKRTSQETQYFGPGTRLLVL.

This clonotype was observed a handful of times. V gene TRBV7-2 combines with J gene TRBJ2-7; 9 bases map to TRBD2. Unmatched junction bases numbered 7, after V lost 3 bases and J lost 4 bases. Germline values: CDR1 SGHTA, CDR2 FQGNSA. The CDR3 runs 15 residues. CDR3 region: CASSFSGGRGYEQYF. The CDR3 DNA reads as TGTGCCAGCAGCTTTTCCGGCGGGAGGGGGTACGAGCAGTACTTC.